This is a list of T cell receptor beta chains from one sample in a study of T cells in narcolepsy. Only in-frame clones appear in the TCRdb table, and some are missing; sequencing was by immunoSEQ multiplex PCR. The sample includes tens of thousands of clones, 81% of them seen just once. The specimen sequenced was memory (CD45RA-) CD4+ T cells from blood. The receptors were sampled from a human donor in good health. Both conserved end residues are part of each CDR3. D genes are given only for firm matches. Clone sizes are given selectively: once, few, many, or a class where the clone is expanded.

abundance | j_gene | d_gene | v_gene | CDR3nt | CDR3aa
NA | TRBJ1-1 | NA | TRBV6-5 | TGTGCCAGCAGTTATTCAGGGACGTCGAACACTGAAGCTTTCTTT | CASSYSGTSNTEAFF
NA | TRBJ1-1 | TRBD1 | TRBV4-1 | TGCGCCAGCAGCCAAGTGAGGAGTAGGACAGGACAGAACACTGAAGCTTTCTTT | CASSQVRSRTGQNTEAFF
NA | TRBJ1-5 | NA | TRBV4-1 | TGCGCCAGCAGCCGCGAGTGGGATAGCAATCAGCCCCAGCATTTT | CASSREWDSNQPQHF
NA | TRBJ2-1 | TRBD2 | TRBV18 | TGTGCCAGCTCGCCAAGCGGGGGTCGCGACAATGAGCAGTTCTTC | CASSPSGGRDNEQFF
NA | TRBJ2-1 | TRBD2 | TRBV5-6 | TGTGCCAGCAGCCGTTTCGATGGCGGGAGCTCCTACAATGAGCAGTTCTTC | CASSRFDGGSSYNEQFF
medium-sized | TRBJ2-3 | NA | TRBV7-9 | TGTGCCAGCAGCTTAGCTCTAGCGTCCTCAGATACGCAGTATTTT | CASSLALASSDTQYF
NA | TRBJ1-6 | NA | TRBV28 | TGTGCCAGCAGCCCGTACCGAAGGCCTAGGATTAATTCACCCCTCCACTTT | CASSPYRRPRINSPLHF
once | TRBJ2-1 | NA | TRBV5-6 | TGTGCCAGCAGCTGGCCGGGGACTTTCGATGAGCAGTTCTTC | CASSWPGTFDEQFF
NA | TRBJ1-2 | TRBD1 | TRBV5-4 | TGTGCCAGCAGTACTGGACAGGGGGAAGGGTATGGCTACACCTTC | CASSTGQGEGYGYTF
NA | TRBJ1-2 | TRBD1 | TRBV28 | TGTGCCAGCAGTCTAGGGGGCGGAGACTATGGCTACACCTTC | CASSLGGGDYGYTF
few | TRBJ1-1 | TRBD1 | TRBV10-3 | TGTGCCACCGCGGGACAGCGGGACACTGAAGCTTTCTTT | CATAGQRDTEAFF
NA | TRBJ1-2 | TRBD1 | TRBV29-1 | TGCAGCGTTTGGGGGGGACAGTATGGCTACACCTTC | CSVWGGQYGYTF
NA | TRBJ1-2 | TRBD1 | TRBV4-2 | TGTGCCAGCAGCCAAGGCGGGACAGAGGGCTACACCTTC | CASSQGGTEGYTF
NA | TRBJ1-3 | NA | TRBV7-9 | TGTGCCAGCGAGGACTCTGGAAACACCATATATTTT | CASEDSGNTIYF
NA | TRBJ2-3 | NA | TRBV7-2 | TGTGCCAGCAGCTTAGCGCGCGGGGTGGATACGCAGTATTTT | CASSLARGVDTQYF
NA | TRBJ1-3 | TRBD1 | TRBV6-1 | TGTGCCAGCCGGGACAGGGGTGGAAACACCATATATTTT | CASRDRGGNTIYF
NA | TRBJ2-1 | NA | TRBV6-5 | TGTGCCAGCAAAAACTTCTACAGGCAGTTCTTC | CASKNFYRQFF
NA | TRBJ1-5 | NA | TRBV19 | TGTGCCAGTAGGGTGGAGGGCAACAATCAGCCCCAGCATTTT | CASRVEGNNQPQHF
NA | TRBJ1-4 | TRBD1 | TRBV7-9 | TGTGCCAGCAGTCATAGACAGGGAGCCCATGAAAAACTGTTTTTT | CASSHRQGAHEKLFF
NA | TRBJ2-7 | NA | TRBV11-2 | TGTGCCAGCAGCGACCCGGGACTTTCTAGCTCCTACGAGCAGTACTTC | CASSDPGLSSSYEQYF
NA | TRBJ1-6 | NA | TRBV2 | TGTGCCAGCAAAGTAGACGGGGTGTCGTCACCCCTCCACTTT | CASKVDGVSSPLHF
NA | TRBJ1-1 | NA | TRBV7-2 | TGTGCCAGCAGCCTAAAACGACAGCTGAACACTGAAGCTTTCTTT | CASSLKRQLNTEAFF
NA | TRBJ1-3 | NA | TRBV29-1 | TGCAGCGTTGGGGCAGGGAGCGGAAACACCATATATTTT | CSVGAGSGNTIYF
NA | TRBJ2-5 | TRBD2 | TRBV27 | TGTGCCAGCAGTTTTGCAAGCGGGAGGGCAGGACGGGAGCAGTACTTC | CASSFASGRAGREQYF
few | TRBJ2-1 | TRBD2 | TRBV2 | TGTGCCAGCAGTGGCTTCGGGACTACAAAATACAATGAGCAGTTCTTC | CASSGFGTTKYNEQFF
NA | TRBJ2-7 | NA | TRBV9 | TGTGCCAGCAGCCTCCGATCAGGCAGGGACGGAGAGGAGCAGTACTTC | CASSLRSGRDGEEQYF
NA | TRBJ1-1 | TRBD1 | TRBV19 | TGTGCCAGTAGAAGGACAGGGGTCCAGAACACTGAAGCTTTCTTT | CASRRTGVQNTEAFF
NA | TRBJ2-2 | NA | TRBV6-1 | TGTGCCAGCAGTACTAGGGGATTCCGAACCGGGGAGCTGTTTTTT | CASSTRGFRTGELFF
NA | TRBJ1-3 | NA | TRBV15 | TGTGCCACCAGCGGACAGCTTTCTGGAAACACCATATATTTT | CATSGQLSGNTIYF
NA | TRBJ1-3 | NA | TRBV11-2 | TGTGCCAGCAGCTCCTCCGGGCCACCCATATATTTT | CASSSSGPPIYF
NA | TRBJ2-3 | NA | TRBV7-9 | TGTGCCAGCAGCCCTCGCGGACAGCCCACAGATACGCAGTATTTT | CASSPRGQPTDTQYF
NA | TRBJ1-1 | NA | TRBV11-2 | TGTGCCAGCAGCTTAGACAGGAGGAGCACTGAAGCTTTCTTT | CASSLDRRSTEAFF
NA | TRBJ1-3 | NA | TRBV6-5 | TGTGCCAGCAGTTCCCTGTCCGGAGGAAACACCATATATTTT | CASSSLSGGNTIYF
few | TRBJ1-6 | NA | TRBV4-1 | TGCGCCAGCGGAACGCAGGGACGGGGTTATAATTCACCCCTCCACTTT | CASGTQGRGYNSPLHF
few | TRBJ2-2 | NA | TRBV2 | TGTGCCAGCAGTGGTCTACAGGGAGTAGGGGAGCTGTTTTTT | CASSGLQGVGELFF
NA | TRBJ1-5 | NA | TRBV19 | TGTGCCAGTAGTATGCAGGGAGGAGCCCAGCATTTT | CASSMQGGAQHF
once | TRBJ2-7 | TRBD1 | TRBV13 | TGTGCCAGCAGGGCCAAGTCCGGGACAGGGTTCTCCTACGAGCAGTACTTC | CASRAKSGTGFSYEQYF
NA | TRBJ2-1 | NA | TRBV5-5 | TGTGCCAGCAGCTTGGAGGGACTTACAAACAATGAGCAGTTCTTC | CASSLEGLTNNEQFF
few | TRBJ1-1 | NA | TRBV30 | TGTGCCTGGAGTCGCGGACCATTAAGGGGGAACACTGAAGCTTTCTTT | CAWSRGPLRGNTEAFF
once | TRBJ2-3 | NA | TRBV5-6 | TGTGCCAGCAGCTGGAGCGCTAGCACAGATACGCAGTATTTT | CASSWSASTDTQYF
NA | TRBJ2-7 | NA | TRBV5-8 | TGTGCCAGCAGCTCATCGGGACTTCGAAGCTCCTACGAGCAGTACTTC | CASSSSGLRSSYEQYF